This T cell receptor beta chain comes out of a study of blood T cells in healthy people across ages. Next came a second PCR, run for about 6 to 12 cycles, which used a sample-barcoded 5' primer along with a J-beta primer mix. TCRdb used MiXCR to reprocess the 5' RACE reads, holding one entry per CDR3 protein. This table has hundreds of thousands of distinct CDR3 sequences, less than 45% appearing once. This clonotype was detected once. The CDR3 loop spans 16 amino acids. CDR1 SGHAT and CDR2 FQDESV come from the germline V gene (reference sequence). The ends lost 1 base at V and 5 bases at J; junction bases unmatched: 8.

V is TRBV11-1 and J is TRBJ2-3; 8 nucleotides agree with TRBD2. The clonotype was recovered from an elderly man in good health. The sample consisted of blood. The CDR3 protein is CASSLVSGLAGDTQYF. The CDR3 DNA is TGTGCCAGCAGCTTAGTCAGCGGGCTAGCGGGAGATACGCAGTATTTT.